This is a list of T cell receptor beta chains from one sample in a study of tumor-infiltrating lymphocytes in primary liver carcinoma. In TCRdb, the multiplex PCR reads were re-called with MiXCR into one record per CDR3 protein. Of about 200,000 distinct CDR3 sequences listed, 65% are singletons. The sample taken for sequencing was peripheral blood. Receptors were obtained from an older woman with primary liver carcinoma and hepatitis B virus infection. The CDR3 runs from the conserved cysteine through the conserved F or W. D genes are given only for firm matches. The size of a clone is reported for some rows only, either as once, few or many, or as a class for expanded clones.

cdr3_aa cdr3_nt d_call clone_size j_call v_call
CASSPQGGTQYF TGTGCCAGCAGTCCTCAGGGAGGTACGCAGTATTTT . many TRBJ2-3 TRBV6-5
CASSQDLPSGTSGRADTQYF TGCGCCAGCAGCCAAGATCTTCCCTCCGGGACTAGCGGGAGAGCAGATACGCAGTATTTT TRBD2 few TRBJ2-3 TRBV4-3
CASSLYAGMKKLFF TGCGCCAGCAGTCTCTACGCAGGGATGAAAAAACTGTTTTTT . . TRBJ1-4 TRBV23-1
CASSSRGQSTYTQYF TGTGCCAGCAGCTCCCGCGGACAAAGCACATATACGCAGTATTTT . . TRBJ2-3 TRBV5-4
CSALGGSANYGYTF TGCAGCGCCTTGGGGGGAAGCGCTAACTATGGCTACACCTTC . many TRBJ1-2 TRBV29-1
CASSYYGDYPTWAHTGELFF TGTGCCAGCAGTTACTACGGCGACTATCCCACATGGGCCCACACCGGGGAGCTGTTTTTT . . TRBJ2-2 TRBV6-5
CASRGGSGRASGELFF TGTGCCAGCCGGGGGGGGAGCGGGAGGGCTTCCGGGGAGCTGTTTTTT TRBD2 few TRBJ2-2 TRBV12-3/TRBV12-4
CASRLMGGGTDTQYF TGCGCCAGCAGACTCATGGGGGGGGGCACAGATACGCAGTATTTT TRBD2 . TRBJ2-3 TRBV4-1
CASSATGHKYADMQYF TGCGCCAGCAGCGCAACGGGACATAAATATGCAGATATGCAGTATTTT . . TRBJ2-3 TRBV5-1
CASSVRESGGYTF TGTGCCAGCAGCGTCAGGGAGTCAGGCGGCTACACCTTC . . TRBJ1-2 TRBV7-9
CASRPGTGYGYSF TGTGCCAGTAGACCGGGGACGGGCTATGGCTACAGCTTC . . TRBJ1-2 TRBV12-3/TRBV12-4
CDSSARLAGVGRTQYF TGTGACAGCAGCGCCCGACTAGCGGGAGTTGGTAGGACACAGTACTTC TRBD2 . TRBJ2-5 TRBV11-2